This T cell receptor (beta chain) was identified during a study of blood T cell repertoires in COVID-19. About the study: Samples came from the United States, Italy and Spain, spanning acute and convalescent COVID-19. PBMCs, B-cell-depleted T cells, or T cells provided the cDNA or gDNA that made up the material.

CDR1 and CDR2 from the germline V gene are SGHDT and YYEEEE. The CDR3 loop spans 16 amino acids. The V segment lost 4 bases and the J segment 2 bases; nucleotides outside the gene matches: 9. Libraries were prepared by immunoSEQ multiplex PCR; TCRdb keeps only in-frame clonotypes and omits some of them. The sample lists some 40,000 clones; about 88% were seen once. The receptor was isolated from a man aged 70-80 years with active COVID-19. Sequenced input: peripheral blood. This sequence joins TRBV5-6 and TRBJ2-1; 7 bases line up with TRBD2. This CDR3 is CASSLGGVMAYNEQFF. The CDR3 DNA reads TGTGCCAGCAGCCTTGGGGGGGTTATGGCCTACAATGAGCAGTTCTTC.